The 2 T cell receptor beta chains below all came from one sample that was sequenced in a study of blood T cell repertoires in COVID-19. Sequenced by immunoSEQ multiplex PCR; TCRdb stores in-frame clones only, minus some. The sample consists of some 130,000 clones, roughly 85% of them appearing once. The sequenced material came from PBMCs or T cells enriched from blood (not recorded which). The receptor source for this set is a middle-aged man who had recovered from COVID-19.

The rearrangement links TRBV5-1 to TRBJ1-2, with a weak D call TRBD1 (5 bases). The CDR3 consists of 11 residues. Germline CDR1 SGHRS, CDR2 YFSETQ. V gave up 7 bases and J gave up 4 bases, with 8 bases separating them. CDR3 sequence: CASGGFYGYTF. The CDR3 DNA follows: TGCGCCAGCGGGGGGTTCTATGGCTACACCTTC.

This sequence joins TRBV23-1 and TRBJ2-1, with D possibly matching TRBD2 (5 bases). TRBV23-1 is identified as an open reading frame with a role that is uncertain. This CDR3 comprises 13 residues. Trimming cost V 11 bases and J 0 bases, with 11 bases left between them. CDR3 nucleotide sequence: TGCGCCGCCGGGGTGAGCTCCTACAATGAGCAGTTCTTC. It codes for CAAGVSSYNEQFF.